The present entry profiles one TCR beta chain with its context. Antigen: not known. The repertoire was sequenced with immunoSEQ multiplex PCR; TCRdb's copy has only in-frame clones and lacks some. The data show some 45,000 clones, with over 80% seen just once and just over 5% held by the top ten. CDR3 length: 16 residues. Germline CDR1 MGHDK, CDR2 SYGVNS. V was pared by 2 bases and J by 1 base, with 14 bases between. This sample was taken from a study of OX40 agonist ivuxolimab in advanced cancers. Study-wide points: Low levels of normalized T-cell clonal expansion also appeared in some nonresponders.

The chain combines TRBV25-1 with TRBJ2-5; tentative D call: TRBD2 (6 bases). Material: CD4+ or CD8+ T cells sorted from blood, obtained in a trial of the OX40 agonist ivuxolimab. The clonotype comes from an adult with an advanced solid tumor such as melanoma, head and neck, liver or kidney cancer. CDR3 residues: CASSEPFGSLQETQYF. The CDR3 nucleotides read TGTGCCAGCAGTGAACCCTTCGGGAGTCTCCAAGAGACCCAGTACTTC.